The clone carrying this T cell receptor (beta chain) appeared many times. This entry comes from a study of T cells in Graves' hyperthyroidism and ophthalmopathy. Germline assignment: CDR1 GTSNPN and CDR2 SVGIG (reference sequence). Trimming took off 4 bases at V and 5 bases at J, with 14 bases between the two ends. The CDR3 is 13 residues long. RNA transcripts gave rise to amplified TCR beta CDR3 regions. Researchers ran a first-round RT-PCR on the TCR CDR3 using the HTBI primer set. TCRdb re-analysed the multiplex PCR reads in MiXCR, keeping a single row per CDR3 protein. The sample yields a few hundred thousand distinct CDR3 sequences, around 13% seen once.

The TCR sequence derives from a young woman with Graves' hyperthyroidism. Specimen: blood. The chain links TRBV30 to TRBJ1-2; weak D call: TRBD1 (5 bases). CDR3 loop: CAWTRGGGYGYTF. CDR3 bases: TGTGCCTGGACGCGAGGTGGGGGATATGGCTACACCTTC.